This T cell receptor beta chain is from a study of radiotherapy plus CTLA-4 blockade in lung cancer. On the study more broadly: For about 19% of patients, objective responses occurred, and around 31% had disease control.

This CDR3 contains 13 residues. Germline CDR1 MGHRA, CDR2 YSYEKL. V was trimmed by 0 bases and J by 5 bases, leaving 8 bases between them. This clone occurred a few times. Its matching antigen is unknown. TCRdb's table, derived via immunoSEQ multiplex PCR, lists solely in-frame clones and lacks some. Seen here are fewer than 65,000 clones, approximately 84% observed once, and the top ten hold 6.1%. General study findings and limits: Reports state that early shifts in blood T cell clones, with interferon-beta, best predicted response. An expansion of tumor-derived TCR clones occurred in blood after radiotherapy plus ipilimumab.

The rearrangement uses TRBV4-1 and TRBJ2-7; D is uncertain. Sequenced material: peripheral blood, taken from a patient treated with radiotherapy plus ipilimumab. This clonotype originated in a human donor with non-small cell lung cancer whose response to radiotherapy plus ipilimumab could not be evaluated. The CDR3 here is CASSQEPRDEQYF. The CDR3 DNA reads TGCGCCAGCAGCCAAGAACCTAGAGACGAGCAGTACTTC.